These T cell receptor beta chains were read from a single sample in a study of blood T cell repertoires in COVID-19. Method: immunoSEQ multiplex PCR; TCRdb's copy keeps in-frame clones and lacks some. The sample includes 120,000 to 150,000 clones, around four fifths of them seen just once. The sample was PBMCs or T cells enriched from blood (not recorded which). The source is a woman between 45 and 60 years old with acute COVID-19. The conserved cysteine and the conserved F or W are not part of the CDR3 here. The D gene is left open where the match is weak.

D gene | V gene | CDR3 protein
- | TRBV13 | ASTRAGPSSYNEQF
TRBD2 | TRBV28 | ATREAGQETQY
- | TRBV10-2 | ASSEIGDTQY
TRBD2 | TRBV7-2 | ASSLVSGIGTGELF
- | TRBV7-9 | ASSLVDQPQH
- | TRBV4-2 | ASSQPSGTYSQETQY
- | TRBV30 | AWSASSGQRVYGYT
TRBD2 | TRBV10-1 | ARPTTSGSHQETQY
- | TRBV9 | ASSVVGEETQY
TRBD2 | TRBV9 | ASSVASSGSSYNEQF
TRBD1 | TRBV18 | ASSPPSIQGAYGYT
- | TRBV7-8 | ASSPRTATLVRGYT
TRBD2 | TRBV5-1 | ASTRGLAEQETQY
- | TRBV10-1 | ASSDGGGIYNEQF
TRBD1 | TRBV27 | ASSFRVEGGSGYT
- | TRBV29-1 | ATRGRGMSYTEAF
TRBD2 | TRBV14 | ASSPQMGSGRTYHVNEQY
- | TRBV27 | ASSLGSGKEFIPGYT
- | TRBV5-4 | ASSLQGRDEQF
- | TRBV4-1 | ASSQDSGQQNRY
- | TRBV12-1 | ASSFEGQGARQPQH
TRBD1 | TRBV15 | ATSRAGQGYGYT
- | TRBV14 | ASSEDRPGVRPDTQY
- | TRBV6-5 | ASEARGDNSPLH
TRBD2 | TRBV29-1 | SVLRPPGSGRGVNEQY
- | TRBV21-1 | ASSSRRSLTYEQY
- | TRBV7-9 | ASSQAGREEQY
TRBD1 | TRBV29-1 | SVAGYPGQGDNEQY
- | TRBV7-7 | ASSLRNGISYEQY
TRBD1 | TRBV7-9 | ASSLVAGGTGQY
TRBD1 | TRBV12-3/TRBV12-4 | ASHDREGEAF
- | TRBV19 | ASSYRNTEAF
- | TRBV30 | AWTGVETQY